This T cell receptor beta chain was observed in a study of cytomegalovirus exposure and HLA in healthy donors. Overall study: Some 85 million unique TCRs, all from HLA-typed donors, were included in an early release of the data.

This clone was detected only a few times. Its antigen is still unknown. Use of 60 Vbeta and 13 Jbeta primers characterized the PCR. The repertoire was sequenced with immunoSEQ multiplex PCR; TCRdb's copy has only in-frame clones and lacks some. The sample contains 100,000 to 150,000 clones, roughly 9.6% of which appear only once. Germline V gene lookup returns CDR1 SEHNR and CDR2 FQNEAQ (reference sequence). This CDR3 has 14 residues. Trimming took 4 bases from V and 3 from J, leaving 13 bases between them. Study findings and constraints: Per a later analysis, 15,000 to 20,000 TCR beta sequences showed association with HLA alleles at 0.05 false discovery rate.

This receptor was taken from a woman in her 40s in good health and CMV-seropositive. Sequencing was done on a sample of PBMCs. The rearrangement uses TRBV7-9 and TRBJ2-7; D may be TRBD1 (6 bases). The CDR3 nucleotides read TGTGCCAGCAGCTCCGACAGGCTTAGCTACGAGCAGTACTTC. This encodes CASSSDRLSYEQYF.